These 5 T cell receptor beta chains came from one sample sequenced in a study of blood T cell repertoires in COVID-19. Produced via immunoSEQ multiplex PCR; TCRdb's table is partial and in-frame only. The profile covers around 400,000 clones, with about 90% appearing a single time and about 1.7% taken by the ten largest. The sample consisted of PBMCs or T cells enriched from blood (not recorded which). The source is a woman in her twenties or thirties who had recovered from COVID-19.

This chain joins TRBV6-5 and TRBJ2-7, with 7 nucleotides matching TRBD1. The germline gives CDR1 MNHEY, CDR2 SVGAGI. This CDR3 region has 15 residues. Losses at the gene ends were 11 bases for V and 0 bases for J; bases not matched to a gene: 13. DNA for the CDR3: TGTGCCGGAAAACAGGGGACCGAGAGCTCCTACGAGCAGTACTTC. This encodes CAGKQGTESSYEQYF.

The rearrangement links TRBV2 to TRBJ2-2; TRBD2 is a possible D gene (5 bases). The CDR3 totals 13 residues. V dropped 5 bases and J dropped 5 bases, with 9 bases sitting between them. In germline, CDR1 is SNHLY, CDR2 FYNNEI. DNA for the CDR3: TGTGCCAGCAGTCCCACTAGGACCGGGGAGCTGTTTTTT. Translated: CASSPTRTGELFF.

The chain carries TRBV18 and TRBJ1-5, with D possibly TRBD1 on 6 matching bases. Deletions cut 5 bases from V and 4 bases from J, with 9 bases between. The CDR3 contains 13 residues. Germline V gene lookup returns CDR1 KGHSH and CDR2 LQKENI. This chain's CDR3 is CASSGTTNQPQHF. The CDR3 coding sequence is TGTGCCAGCTCAGGGACAACAAATCAGCCCCAGCATTTT.

The rearrangement joins TRBV6-5 to TRBJ1-3; no clear D gene. V was shortened by 4 bases and J by 0 bases, with 13 bases between the two germline ends. CDR1 is MNHEY and CDR2 is SVGAGI in the germline V gene. This CDR3 has 16 amino acids. The CDR3 nucleotides are TGTGCCAGCAGTTCGACAACTCCCTCCTCTGGAAACACCATATATTTT. Translated, it gives CASSSTTPSSGNTIYF.

The rearrangement joins TRBV27 to TRBJ2-3, with D possibly matching TRBD1 (5 bases). Between the trimmed V and J ends, which lost 9 bases and 6 bases, there was a span of 13 bases. Germline V gene data show CDR1 as MNHEY and CDR2 as SMNVEV (reference sequence). The CDR3 covers 12 residues. This CDR3 reads CASWGPEDTQYF. CDR3 nucleotide sequence: TGTGCCAGTTGGGGCCCCGAGGATACGCAGTATTTT.